This T cell receptor (beta chain) was obtained from a study of T cell responses to AZD1222 COVID-19 vaccine. Only in-frame clones appear in the TCRdb table, and some are missing; sequencing was by immunoSEQ multiplex PCR. Of over 140,000 clones listed, 80% to 95% are singletons. The J segment lost 4 bases and the V segment lost 4 bases, leaving 13 bases of the junction unmatched. The CDR3 is 17 residues long. The material was peripheral blood, obtained 28 days after the second AZD1222 dose. The chain combines TRBV5-7 with TRBJ1-5, with 8 bases lining up with TRBD1. TRBV5-7 is treated as an ORF (open reading frame) with a function not yet certain. The clonotype was recovered from an adult who received the AZD1222 COVID-19 vaccine. This chain's CDR3 is CASSPEGRTGRNQPQHF. DNA of the CDR3: TGTGCCAGCAGCCCCGAGGGTAGGACAGGGAGAAATCAGCCCCAGCATTTT.